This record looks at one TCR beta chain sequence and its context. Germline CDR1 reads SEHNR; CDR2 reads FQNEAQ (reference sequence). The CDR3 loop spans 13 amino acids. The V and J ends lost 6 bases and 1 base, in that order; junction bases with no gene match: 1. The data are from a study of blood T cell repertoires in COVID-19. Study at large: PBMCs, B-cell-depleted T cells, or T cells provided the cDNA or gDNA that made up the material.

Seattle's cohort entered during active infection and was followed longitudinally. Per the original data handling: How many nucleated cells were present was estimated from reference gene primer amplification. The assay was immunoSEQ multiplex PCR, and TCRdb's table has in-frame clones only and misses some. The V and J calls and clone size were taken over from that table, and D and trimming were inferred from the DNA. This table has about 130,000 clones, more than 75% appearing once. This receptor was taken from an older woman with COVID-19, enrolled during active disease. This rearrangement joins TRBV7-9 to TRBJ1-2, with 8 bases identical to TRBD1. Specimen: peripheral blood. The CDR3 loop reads CASRDRDNYGYTF. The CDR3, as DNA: TGTGCCAGCAGGGACAGGGATAACTATGGCTACACCTTC.